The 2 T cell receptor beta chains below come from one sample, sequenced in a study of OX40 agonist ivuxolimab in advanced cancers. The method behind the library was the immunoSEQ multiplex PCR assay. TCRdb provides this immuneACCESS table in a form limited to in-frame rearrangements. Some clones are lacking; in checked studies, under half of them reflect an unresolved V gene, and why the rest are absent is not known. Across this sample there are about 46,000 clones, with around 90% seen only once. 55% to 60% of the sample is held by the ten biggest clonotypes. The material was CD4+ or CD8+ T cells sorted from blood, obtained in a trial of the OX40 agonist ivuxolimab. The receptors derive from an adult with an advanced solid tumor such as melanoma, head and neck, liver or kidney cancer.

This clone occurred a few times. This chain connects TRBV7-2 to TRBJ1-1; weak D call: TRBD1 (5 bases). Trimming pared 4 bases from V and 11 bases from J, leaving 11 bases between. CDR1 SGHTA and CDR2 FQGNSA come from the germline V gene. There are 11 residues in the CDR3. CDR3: CASSSAGWAFF. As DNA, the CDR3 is TGTGCCAGCAGCTCCGCAGGGTGGGCTTTCTTT.

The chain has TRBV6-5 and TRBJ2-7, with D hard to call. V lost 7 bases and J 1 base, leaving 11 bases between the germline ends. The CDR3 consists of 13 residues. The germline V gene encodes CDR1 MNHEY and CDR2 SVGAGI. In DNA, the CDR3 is TGTGCCAGCACCCAAGGGCTGTCCTACGAGCAGTACTTC. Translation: CASTQGLSYEQYF.